The T cell receptor (beta chain) under discussion was sequenced for a study of Ad26.COV2.S vaccination and SARS-CoV-2 variants. Study information: Recipients of Ad26.COV2.S got it intramuscularly, once or twice 56 days apart. General observations from the study: Estimates derived from TCR breadth and depth analyses may have underestimated total T cell responses.

Treatment noted: around 19 received Ad26.COV2.S at low or high dose, single or two shots; 5 received placebo; per-sample allocation not given. Vaccine and placebo recipients were sampled on day 63 after the first injection. Vaccination used an Ad26 vector expressing Wuhan-strain SARS-CoV-2 spike. The assay was immunoSEQ multiplex PCR, and TCRdb's table has in-frame clones only and misses some. Found here are 380,000 or so clones, roughly four fifths of them singletons; the top ten hold just under 7.5%. The CDR3 has 15 amino acids. The germline V gene encodes CDR1 SGHNT and CDR2 YENEEA. V trimming: 3 bases; J trimming: 7 bases; junction bases outside the gene matches: 7. Of note for this clone: What it recognizes is unknown.

This material consisted of peripheral blood, taken in a trial of Ad26.COV2.S vaccine versus placebo. V and J are TRBV11-3 and TRBJ2-1; 9 positions match TRBD2. The clonotype was recovered from a person between 18 and 65 years old who received the Ad26.COV2.S COVID-19 vaccine or a placebo. The CDR3 sequence: CASSFMASGKNEQFF. In DNA, the CDR3 is TGTGCCAGCAGCTTTATGGCTAGCGGGAAGAATGAGCAGTTCTTC.